These T cell receptor beta chains were read from a single sample in a study of T cell responses to AZD1222 COVID-19 vaccine. Repertoires were generated with immunoSEQ multiplex PCR, while TCRdb's copy carries only in-frame clones and drops some. The repertoire holds more than 95,000 clones, roughly 88% seen once, with 25% to 35% in the top ten. Source: peripheral blood, taken 28 days after the second AZD1222 dose. Receptors originate from an adult who received the AZD1222 COVID-19 vaccine. The conserved cysteine and the conserved F or W are not part of the CDR3 here. Clone size is stated in some rows and not others, as once, few, many or a class when expanded.

size	J	V	length	CDR3
.	TRBJ2-1	TRBV11-2	9	ASRLNGEQF
.	TRBJ1-1	TRBV18	14	ASSPGVLAGNTEAF
.	TRBJ2-7	TRBV3-1/TRBV3-2	14	ASSARPGQGSYEQY
few	TRBJ1-1	TRBV28	12	ASSSGQTNTEAF
.	TRBJ1-4	TRBV5-5	11	ASSLAINEKLF
.	TRBJ1-1	TRBV13	12	ASSLWRPSTEAF
few	TRBJ1-2	TRBV2	11	ASSEWGNYGYT
few	TRBJ1-5	TRBV19	12	ASSMRQGNQPQH
.	TRBJ2-3	TRBV4-3	14	ASRQNAGAGGDTQY
once	TRBJ1-1	TRBV27	13	ASSLRPVLNTEAF
.	TRBJ1-4	TRBV7-8	12	ASSRGLGGEKLF
.	TRBJ2-5	TRBV3-1/TRBV3-2	12	ASSPTGQQETQY
.	TRBJ1-4	TRBV29-1	11	SGYRGSNEKLF
.	TRBJ2-3	TRBV7-9	10	ASSSTGDTQY
.	TRBJ1-1	TRBV6-5	10	ASGNLATEAF
.	TRBJ1-6	TRBV3-1/TRBV3-2	13	ASSQGGTGLTPLH
.	TRBJ2-5	TRBV5-8	12	ASSLSPGGKTQY
.	TRBJ1-2	TRBV19	13	ASSITRTGTWGYT
.	TRBJ2-7	TRBV28	11	ASTPGTAYEQY
.	TRBJ2-7	TRBV6-7	14	ASSYSLGRTTYEQY
few	TRBJ2-1	TRBV5-1	14	ASNLLGQSSYNEQF
.	TRBJ2-3	TRBV6-1	15	ASSEMGTSGDRDTQY
.	TRBJ1-2	TRBV15	12	ATSLGGQPYDYT
.	TRBJ1-1	TRBV18	14	ASSPNRGPGNTEAF
.	TRBJ2-2	TRBV15	13	ATSRSPGRTGELF
.	TRBJ2-1	TRBV2	13	ASSFGQSSYNEQF
.	TRBJ1-4	TRBV7-9	13	ASSLGSGRDEKLF
.	TRBJ1-1	TRBV10-2	13	ASSEGEYYRTEAF
.	TRBJ2-3	TRBV24-1	18	ATSDFTPPPGSTSTDTQY
.	TRBJ1-2	TRBV9	15	ASSVEMTGGQGYGYT
.	TRBJ2-5	TRBV5-1	10	ASSTVSETQY
.	TRBJ2-7	TRBV5-6	12	ASSLGGSSYEQY
.	TRBJ2-1	TRBV10-1	11	ASSPTGLNEQF
.	TRBJ2-1	TRBV28	11	ASSFGIYNEQF
.	TRBJ1-1	TRBV7-2	12	ASSAPGQYTEAF
.	TRBJ1-2	TRBV25-1	13	ASSEPGRGVGGYT
.	TRBJ2-7	TRBV7-9	12	ASSATGTSNEQY